This entry lists 28 T cell receptor beta chains sequenced from one sample in a study of T cell repertoires in cytomegalovirus infection. TCRdb used MiXCR to reprocess the reads, holding one entry per CDR3 protein. The sample includes roughly 990,000 distinct CDR3 sequences, roughly 30% seen only once; the top ten take roughly 13%. The antigens of these receptors remain unknown. The sample in question was cultured CD8+ T cells from PBMCs, obtained from culture after CMV antigen stimulation. The receptors come from a human donor in good health (CMV status not recorded). Some clones in this sample may be carry-over from other donors' samples.

This clonotype was seen more than once but under ten times. This chain links TRBV4-1 with TRBJ2-5; 10 bases fit TRBD2. From germline, CDR1 is MGHRA and CDR2 YSYEKL. The V and J ends lost 2 bases and 5 bases, in that order; junction bases with no gene match: 5. The CDR3 runs to 15 residues. CDR3 protein: CASSQLAGGWETQYF. CDR3 nucleotide sequence: TGCGCCAGCAGCCAATTAGCGGGGGGATGGGAGACCCAGTACTTC.

V and J are TRBV14 and TRBJ2-5; D is ambiguous. With 4 bases removed from V and 7 bases from J, the gap between germline ends came to 10 bases. CDR3 size: 12 residues. CDR1 and CDR2 from the germline V gene are SGHDN and FVKESK. CDR3 DNA sequence: TGTGCCAGCAGCCTCTCCTCAGGGACCCAGTACTTC. Protein product: CASSLSSGTQYF.

V and J are TRBV27 and TRBJ2-7; 10 positions match TRBD2. V gave up 0 bases and J gave up 2 bases; unmatched junction bases: 1. The CDR3 sequence is 15 residues long. Germline V gene sequence: CDR1 MNHEY, CDR2 SMNVEV (reference sequence). The CDR3 reads CASSLSSGGAYEQYV. The CDR3 DNA is TGTGCCAGCAGTTTATCCAGCGGGGGGGCCTACGAGCAGTACGTC.

This clonotype occurred many times. This CDR3 reads CASSSGGEETQYF. CDR3 bases: TGTGCCAGCAGCTCTGGGGGCGAGGAGACCCAGTACTTC. The chain uses TRBV7-9 and TRBJ2-5; D may be TRBD1 (6 bases). The CDR3 is made up of 13 amino acids. Germline V lookup: CDR1 SEHNR, CDR2 FQNEAQ (reference sequence). The V and J ends lost 4 bases and 5 bases respectively, with 11 bases between them. The full variable domain, completed using reference TRBV7-9 and TRBJ2-5, is DTGVSQNPRHKITKRGQNVTFRCDPISEHNRLYWYRQTLGQGPEFLTYFQNEAQLEKSRLLSDRFSAERPKGSFSTLEIQRTEQGDSAMYLCASSSGGEETQYFGPGTRLLVL.

The table lists this clonotype with a few counts. J is TRBJ2-1 and V is TRBV10-3; D may be TRBD2 (6 bases). Deletions cut 3 bases from V and 4 bases from J, with 13 bases between. This CDR3 is 15 amino acids long. From germline, CDR1 is ENHRY and CDR2 SYGVKD. The CDR3 DNA reads TGTGCCATCAGTGATGGTGGGGGGTCTTACAATGAGCAGTTCTTC. Its protein product is CAISDGGGSYNEQFF.

The chain employs TRBV5-1 and TRBJ2-1; D possibly corresponds to TRBD2 (5 bases). Germline V lookup: CDR1 SGHRS, CDR2 YFSETQ. The CDR3 sequence is 15 residues long. Trimming took 0 bases from V and 6 from J, leaving 13 bases between them. CDR3 sequence (DNA): TGCGCCAGCAGCTTGGAGGCGGCGGGTGCCAATGAGCAGTTCTTC. It translates to CASSLEAAGANEQFF. The full variable domain, with the rest looked up from reference TRBV5-1 and TRBJ2-1, is KAGVTQTPRYLIKTRGQQVTLSCSPISGHRSVSWYQQTPGQGLQFLFEYFSETQRNKGNFPGRFSGRQFSNSRSEMNVSTLELGDSALYLCASSLEAAGANEQFFGPGTRLTVL.

The chain combines TRBV4-1 with TRBJ1-5; no definite D call. Germline V gene lookup returns CDR1 MGHRA and CDR2 YSYEKL. CDR3 length equals 15 residues. Trimming took 4 bases from V and 1 from J, leaving 11 bases between them. CDR3 loop: CASSRSTGSNQPQHF. The DNA of the CDR3 is TGCGCCAGCAGCCGCTCTACGGGGAGCAATCAGCCCCAGCATTTT.

The chain combines TRBV7-9 with TRBJ2-5; 14 positions match TRBD2. Germline V gives CDR1 SEHNR, CDR2 FQNEAQ (reference sequence). The CDR3 loop spans 17 amino acids. J was trimmed by 0 bases and V by 5 bases; bases with no gene match: 5. The CDR3 spells CASSPGLAGEYQETQYF. CDR3 in DNA: TGTGCCAGCAGCCCGGGACTAGCGGGGGAGTACCAAGAGACCCAGTACTTC.

The DNA of the CDR3 is TGCAGTGCTAGAGATTTGGGACGTCCCAATCAGCCCCAGCATTTT. Translation gives CSARDLGRPNQPQHF. The V and J genes are TRBV20-1 and TRBJ1-5, with D possibly being TRBD1 (5 bases). Between the trimmed V and J ends, which lost 0 bases and 3 bases, there was a span of 12 bases. This CDR3 has 15 amino acids. From germline, CDR1 is DFQATT and CDR2 SNEGSKA (reference sequence).

This chain connects TRBV5-6 to TRBJ2-7, with TRBD1 as a possible D gene (5 bases). The germline V gene encodes CDR1 SGHDT and CDR2 YYEEEE. The V end was cut by 3 bases, the J end by 4 bases, with 17 bases between. This CDR3 spans 15 amino acids. The CDR3 reads CASSSGMGQSYEQYV. DNA of the CDR3: TGTGCCAGCAGCTCAGGGATGGGGCAGTCTTACGAGCAGTACGTC.

This clonotype was recorded a few times. The V gene is TRBV24-1, the J gene TRBJ2-2, with D perhaps matching TRBD2 (6 bases). The CDR3 sequence is 18 residues long. From germline, CDR1 is KGHDR and CDR2 SFDVKD. The V gene lost 3 bases and the J gene lost 6 bases, with 22 bases spanning the gap. The CDR3 bases are TGTGCCACCAGTGATCGAACCCTCGGGGGTCCGATTCCCGGGGAGCTGTTTTTT. Translated: CATSDRTLGGPIPGELFF.

The chain joins TRBV27 to TRBJ1-2; 7 nucleotides align to TRBD1. Germline CDR1 and CDR2: MNHEY and SMNVEV (reference sequence). The CDR3 is 15 amino acids. Trimming cost V 4 bases and J 0 bases; bases outside gene matches: 5. The CDR3 sequence: CASSSWTGTNYGYTF. For the CDR3, the DNA is TGTGCCAGCAGTTCTTGGACAGGAACTAACTATGGCTACACCTTC.

This clonotype showed up many times. The chain's CDR3 is CASSLLGQETQYF. The CDR3 DNA reads as TGTGCCAGCAGCCTATTGGGCCAAGAGACCCAGTACTTC. V gene TRBV27 combines with J gene TRBJ2-5, with D unclear. The CDR3 consists of 13 residues. The germline V gene has CDR1 MNHEY and CDR2 SMNVEV (reference sequence). The V end was cut by 6 bases, the J end by 1 base, with 9 bases between.

There are a few counts of this clonotype. Here the CDR3 DNA reads TGTGCCACCAGCGGAGGTAGCACAGATACGCAGTATTTT. Protein sequence: CATSGGSTDTQYF. This chain links TRBV15 with TRBJ2-3; tentative D call: TRBD2 (5 bases). CDR1 is LNHNV, CDR2 YYDKDF, per germline (reference sequence). V lost 5 bases and J lost 0, with 6 bases in between. This CDR3 has 13 residues.

The chain carries TRBV28 and TRBJ1-2; 7 positions agree with TRBD1. CDR1 and CDR2 from the germline V gene are MDHEN and SYDVKM. Trimming took 6 bases from V and 3 from J; bases not matched to a gene: 7. This CDR3 contains 14 residues. The CDR3 DNA reads as TGTGCCAGCAGAACTAACAGGGGTGACTATGGCTACACCTTC. Translated: CASRTNRGDYGYTF.

The chain employs TRBV7-4 and TRBJ2-5; D gene ambiguous. Trimming cost V 3 bases and J 9 bases, with 14 bases left between them. The CDR3 spans 13 residues. Germline-derived CDR1 and CDR2 are SGHVT and SQSDAQ. The CDR3 sequence: CASSFDDPQAQYF. Written as DNA, the CDR3 is TGTGCCAGCAGCTTTGACGACCCCCAGGCCCAGTACTTC.

This clonotype showed up many times. The genes are TRBV7-6 and TRBJ2-1, with D perhaps TRBD1 or TRBD2 (6 bases each). From germline, CDR1 is SGHVS and CDR2 FNYEAQ. The V end lost 2 bases, the J end lost 9 bases, and 14 bases lay between the germline ends. CDR3 length: 14 residues. CDR3: CASSLNPGAVEQFF. CDR3 coding DNA: TGTGCCAGCAGCTTAAACCCGGGGGCGGTTGAGCAGTTCTTC.

The CDR3 loop is CASSLGSTSTDTQYF. The CDR3 DNA sequence: TGTGCCAGCAGCTTGGGGTCTACTAGCACAGATACGCAGTATTTT. J is TRBJ2-3 and V is TRBV5-4; D not resolved. Germline V CDR1 and CDR2: SGHNT, YYREEE (reference sequence). The V and J ends lost 0 bases and 0 bases respectively, with 8 bases between them. There are 15 residues in the CDR3. The variable domain in full, with the rest retrieved from reference TRBV5-4 and TRBJ2-3, is ETGVTQSPTHLIKTRGQQVTLRCSSQSGHNTVSWYQQALGQGPQFIFQYYREEENGRGNFPPRFSGLQFPNYSSELNVNALELDDSALYLCASSLGSTSTDTQYFGPGTRLTVL.

The chain employs TRBV6-5 and TRBJ2-7, with a possible D match to TRBD1 (6 bases). The CDR3 contains 13 residues. Germline loops: CDR1 MNHEY, CDR2 SVGAGI. V was pared by 0 bases and J by 6 bases, with 9 bases between. The DNA for the CDR3 is TGTGCCAGCAGTTACTCACAGGGTTCCGAGCAGTACGTC. It yields the protein CASSYSQGSEQYV.

This clonotype was picked up many times. This rearrangement joins TRBV7-3 to TRBJ1-1, with D maybe TRBD1 (5 bases). Trimming stripped 4 bases from V and 3 bases from J, with 15 bases between. This CDR3 has 15 residues. Germline assignment: CDR1 SGHTA and CDR2 FQGTGA. The CDR3 DNA sequence: TGTGCCAGCAGCTCAGCCGGTGGGGGTTACACTGAAGCTTTCTTT. It yields the protein CASSSAGGGYTEAFF.

V and J are TRBV6-6 and TRBJ1-2, with no clear D. Germline CDR1 reads MNHNY; CDR2 reads SVGAGI (reference sequence). V was shortened by 6 bases and J by 4 bases, with 12 bases between the two germline ends. The CDR3 extends over 13 amino acids. Here the CDR3 DNA reads TGTGCCAGCAGCACCGGGAACCTCTATGGCTACACCTTC. Residues: CASSTGNLYGYTF.

This clonotype has only a few counts. The genes are TRBV12-3 or TRBV12-4 and TRBJ1-1; D unclear. This CDR3 contains 12 residues. Trimming took off 4 bases at V and 6 bases at J, with 9 bases between the two ends. The CDR3 DNA follows: TGTGCCAGCAGTTCCATTAGTCCTGAAGCTTTCTTT. Translating gives CASSSISPEAFF.

The rearrangement joins TRBV7-6 to TRBJ2-3, with TRBD1 identical over 7 bases. V lost 3 bases, J lost 1 base, and 4 bases stayed unmatched. Germline V gene data show CDR1 as SGHVS and CDR2 as FNYEAQ. This CDR3 contains 15 residues. CDR3 sequence (DNA): TGTGCCAGCAGCTTCGACAGGGATGGCACAGATACGCAGTATTTT. Translated, it gives CASSFDRDGTDTQYF.

This clonotype was counted many times. The gene calls are TRBV7-8 and TRBJ2-1; D possibly uses TRBD1 or TRBD2 (5 bases each). Germline CDR1 SGHVS, CDR2 FQNEAQ. The CDR3 has 12 residues. V lost 4 bases and J lost 7, with 8 bases in between. The CDR3, as DNA: TGTGCCAGCAGCTATTGGGGGAATGAGCAGTTCTTC. Translated: CASSYWGNEQFF.

The chain links TRBV12-3 or TRBV12-4 to TRBJ1-3; D call uncertain. Trimming shortened V by 5 bases and J by 8 bases, and 19 bases separated the two germline ends. This CDR3 contains 15 residues. CDR3 nucleotides: TGTGCCAGCAGTCCCACCCCGAGAATTATAGACACCATATATTTT. It specifies CASSPTPRIIDTIYF.

This clonotype appeared many times. This chain links TRBV20-1 with TRBJ2-7; TRBD1 aligns across 7 bases. This CDR3 region has 13 residues. V lost 6 bases and J lost 4; bases outside the gene matches: 9. The germline V gene has CDR1 DFQATT and CDR2 SNEGSKA (reference sequence). CDR3 region: CSALTGTAYEQYF. The CDR3 coding sequence is TGCAGTGCCCTTACCGGGACAGCTTACGAGCAGTACTTC.

The sample holds a few counts of this clonotype. The rearrangement uses TRBV6-2 or TRBV6-3 and TRBJ1-5, with a tentative D call TRBD1 (6 bases). V was pared by 5 bases and J by 2 bases, with 13 bases between. The length of the CDR3 is 15 residues. Germline values: CDR1 MNHEY, CDR2 SVGEGT. The CDR3 region has the DNA TGTGCCAGCAGTCCCAGGGGTGAAGGCAATCAGCCCCAGCATTTT. Amino acid sequence: CASSPRGEGNQPQHF.

This chain connects TRBV6-5 to TRBJ1-2, with 11 bases matching TRBD1. The ends lost 6 bases at V and 5 bases at J; junction bases unmatched: 8. CDR3 length equals 15 residues. The germline gives CDR1 MNHEY, CDR2 SVGAGI. In nucleotides, the CDR3 is TGTGCCAGCAGGCTCGGACAGGGGGCAAGTTATGGCTACACCTTC. Translating gives CASRLGQGASYGYTF.